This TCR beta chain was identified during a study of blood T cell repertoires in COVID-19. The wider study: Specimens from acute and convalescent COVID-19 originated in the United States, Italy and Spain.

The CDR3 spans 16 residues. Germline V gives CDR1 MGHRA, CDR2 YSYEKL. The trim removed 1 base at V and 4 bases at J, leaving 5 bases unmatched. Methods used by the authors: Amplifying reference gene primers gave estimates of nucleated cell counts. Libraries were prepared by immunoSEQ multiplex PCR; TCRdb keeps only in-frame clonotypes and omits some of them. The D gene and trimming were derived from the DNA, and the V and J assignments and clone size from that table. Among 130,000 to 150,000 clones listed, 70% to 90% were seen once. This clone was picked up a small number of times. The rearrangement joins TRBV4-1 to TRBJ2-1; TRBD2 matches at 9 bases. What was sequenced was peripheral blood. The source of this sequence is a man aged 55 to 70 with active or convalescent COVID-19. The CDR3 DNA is TGCGCCAGCAGCCAAGTGGCGGGAGGGGGATACAATGAGCAGTTCTTC. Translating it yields CASSQVAGGGYNEQFF.